This TCR beta chain comes out of a study of T cell repertoires in cytomegalovirus infection. Study-level points and caveats: Cumulative frequency of public TCR beta families picked out carriers of CMV plus the relevant HLA. HLA-C-restricted CMV clonotypes gave the most frequent clonotype in two of eight donors.

This clonotype was seen many times. Its cognate antigen is unknown. TCRdb analysed the reads with MiXCR anew, one entry per CDR3 protein. Seen here are a few hundred thousand distinct CDR3 sequences, around 9% observed once, and the top ten hold more than 13%. This receptor was taken from a human donor in good health (CMV status not recorded). Some clones in this sample may be carry-over from other donors' samples. The source material was PBMCs.

CDR3 bases: TGTGCCAGCAGCTTAGGTCCCACAGGGGGCAAAAATTCACCCCTCCACTTT. This encodes CASSLGPTGGKNSPLHF. This chain uses TRBV7-8 with TRBJ1-6, with 9 nucleotides matching TRBD1. This CDR3 comprises 17 residues. CDR1 is SGHVS and CDR2 is FQNEAQ in the germline V gene. V lost 1 base and J lost 7; bases outside the gene matches: 8. Together with reference TRBV7-8 and TRBJ1-6, the CDR3 gives the full variable domain: GAGVSQSPRYKVAKRGQDVALRCDPISGHVSLFWYQQALGQGPEFLTYFQNEAQLDKSGLPSDRFFAERPEGSVSTLKIQRTQQEDSAVYLCASSLGPTGGKNSPLHFGNGTRLTVT.